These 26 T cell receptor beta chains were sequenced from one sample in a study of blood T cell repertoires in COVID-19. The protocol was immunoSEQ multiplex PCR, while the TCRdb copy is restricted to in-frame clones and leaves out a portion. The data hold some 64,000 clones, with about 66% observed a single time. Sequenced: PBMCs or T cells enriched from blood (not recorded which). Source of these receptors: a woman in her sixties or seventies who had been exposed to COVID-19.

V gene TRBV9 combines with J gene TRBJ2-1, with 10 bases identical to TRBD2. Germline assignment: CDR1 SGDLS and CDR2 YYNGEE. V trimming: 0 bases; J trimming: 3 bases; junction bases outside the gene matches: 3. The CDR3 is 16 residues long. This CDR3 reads CASSVGASGGYNEQFF. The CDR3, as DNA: TGTGCCAGCAGCGTAGGGGCTAGCGGGGGCTACAATGAGCAGTTCTTC.

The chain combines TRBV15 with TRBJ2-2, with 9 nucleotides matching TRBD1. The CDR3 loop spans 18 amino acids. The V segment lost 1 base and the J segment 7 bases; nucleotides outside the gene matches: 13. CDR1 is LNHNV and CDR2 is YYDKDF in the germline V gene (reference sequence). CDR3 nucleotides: TGTGCCACCAGCAGAGGGGTTTCGACAGGGGGAAGCGACGGGGAGCTGTTTTTT. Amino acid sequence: CATSRGVSTGGSDGELFF. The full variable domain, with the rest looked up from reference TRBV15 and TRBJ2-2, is DAMVIQNPRYQVTQFGKPVTLSCSQTLNHNVMYWYQQKSSQAPKLLFHYYDKDFNNEADTPDNFQSRRPNTSFCFLDIRSPGLGDTAMYLCATSRGVSTGGSDGELFFGEGSRLTVL.

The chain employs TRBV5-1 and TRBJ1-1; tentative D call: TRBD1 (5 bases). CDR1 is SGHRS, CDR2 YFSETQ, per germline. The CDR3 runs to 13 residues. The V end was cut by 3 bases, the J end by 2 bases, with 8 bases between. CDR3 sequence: CASSWGDNTEAFF. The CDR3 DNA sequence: TGCGCCAGCAGCTGGGGGGACAACACTGAAGCTTTCTTT.

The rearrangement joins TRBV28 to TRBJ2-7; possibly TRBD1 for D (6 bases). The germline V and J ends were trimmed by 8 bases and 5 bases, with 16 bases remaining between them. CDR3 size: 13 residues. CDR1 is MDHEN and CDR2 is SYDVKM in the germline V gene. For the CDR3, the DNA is TGTGCCAGCGGCAGGGGTGGTATTGACGAGCAGTACTTC. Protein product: CASGRGGIDEQYF. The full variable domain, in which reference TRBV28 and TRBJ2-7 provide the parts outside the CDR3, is DVKVTQSSRYLVKRTGEKVFLECVQDMDHENMFWYRQDPGLGLRLIYFSYDVKMKEKGDIPEGYSVSREKKERFSLILESASTNQTSMYLCASGRGGIDEQYFGPGTRLTVT.

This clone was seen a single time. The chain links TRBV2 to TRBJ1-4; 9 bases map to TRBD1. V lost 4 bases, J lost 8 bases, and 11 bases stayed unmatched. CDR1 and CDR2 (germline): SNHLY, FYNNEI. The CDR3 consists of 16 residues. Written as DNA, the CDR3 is TGTGCCAGCAGTGGGGCTTACAGGGGGCCTTGGGAAAAACTGTTTTTT. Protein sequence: CASSGAYRGPWEKLFF.

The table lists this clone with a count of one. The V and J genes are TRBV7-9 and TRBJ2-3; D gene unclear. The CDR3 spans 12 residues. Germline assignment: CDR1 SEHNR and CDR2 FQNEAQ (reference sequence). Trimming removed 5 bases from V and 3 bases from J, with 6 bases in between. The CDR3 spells CASSPKTDTQYF. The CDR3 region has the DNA TGTGCCAGCAGCCCTAAAACAGATACGCAGTATTTT. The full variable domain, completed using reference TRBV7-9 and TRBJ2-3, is DTGVSQNPRHKITKRGQNVTFRCDPISEHNRLYWYRQTLGQGPEFLTYFQNEAQLEKSRLLSDRFSAERPKGSFSTLEIQRTEQGDSAMYLCASSPKTDTQYFGPGTRLTVL.

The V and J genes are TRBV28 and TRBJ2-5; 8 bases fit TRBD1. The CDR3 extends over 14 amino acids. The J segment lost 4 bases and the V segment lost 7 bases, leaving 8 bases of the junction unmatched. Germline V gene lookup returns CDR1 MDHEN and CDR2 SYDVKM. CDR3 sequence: CASKYPGQVETQYF. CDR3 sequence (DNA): TGTGCCAGCAAATACCCGGGACAGGTAGAGACCCAGTACTTC.

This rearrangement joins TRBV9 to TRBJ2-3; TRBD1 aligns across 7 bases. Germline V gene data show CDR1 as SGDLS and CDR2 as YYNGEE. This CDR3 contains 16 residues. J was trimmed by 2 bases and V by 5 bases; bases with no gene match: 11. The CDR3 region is CASSPTGTVTTDTQYF. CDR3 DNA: TGTGCCAGCAGTCCGACCGGGACAGTGACCACAGATACGCAGTATTTT. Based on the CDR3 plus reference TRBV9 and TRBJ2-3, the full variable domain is DSGVTQTPKHLITATGQRVTLRCSPRSGDLSVYWYQQSLDQGLQFLIQYYNGEERAKGNILERFSAQQFPDLHSELNLSSLELGDSALYFCASSPTGTVTTDTQYFGPGTRLTVL.

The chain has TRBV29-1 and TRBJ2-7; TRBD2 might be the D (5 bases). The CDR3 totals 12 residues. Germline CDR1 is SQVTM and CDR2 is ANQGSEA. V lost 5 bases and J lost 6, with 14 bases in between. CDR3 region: CSVRSGVSEQYF. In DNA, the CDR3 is TGCAGCGTTCGGAGCGGCGTGAGCGAGCAGTACTTC.

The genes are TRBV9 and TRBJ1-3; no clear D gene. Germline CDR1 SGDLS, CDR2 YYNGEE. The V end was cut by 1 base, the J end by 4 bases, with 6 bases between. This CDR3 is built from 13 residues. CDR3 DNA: TGTGCCAGCAGCGTACAGTTGGGAAACACCATATATTTT. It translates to CASSVQLGNTIYF. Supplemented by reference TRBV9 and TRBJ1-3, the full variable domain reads DSGVTQTPKHLITATGQRVTLRCSPRSGDLSVYWYQQSLDQGLQFLIQYYNGEERAKGNILERFSAQQFPDLHSELNLSSLELGDSALYFCASSVQLGNTIYFGEGSWLTVV.

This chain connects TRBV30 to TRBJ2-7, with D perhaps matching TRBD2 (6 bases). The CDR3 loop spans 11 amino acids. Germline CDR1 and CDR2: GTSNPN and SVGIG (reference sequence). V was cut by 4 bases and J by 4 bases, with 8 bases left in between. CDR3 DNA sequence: TGTGCCTGGACTGGGACTTACGAGCAGTACTTC. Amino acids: CAWTGTYEQYF.

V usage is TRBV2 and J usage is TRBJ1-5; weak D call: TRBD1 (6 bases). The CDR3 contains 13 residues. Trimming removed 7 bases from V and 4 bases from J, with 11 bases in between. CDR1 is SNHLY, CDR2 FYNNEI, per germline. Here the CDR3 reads CASIRGLNQPQHF. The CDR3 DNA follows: TGTGCCAGCATCAGGGGTCTAAATCAGCCCCAGCATTTT.

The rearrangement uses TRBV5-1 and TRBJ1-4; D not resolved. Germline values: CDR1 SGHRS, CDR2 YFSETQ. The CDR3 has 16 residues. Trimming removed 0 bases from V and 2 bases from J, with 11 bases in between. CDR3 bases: TGCGCCAGCAGCTTGGCCGCCGTCCGGACTAATGAAAAACTGTTTTTT. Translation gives CASSLAAVRTNEKLFF.

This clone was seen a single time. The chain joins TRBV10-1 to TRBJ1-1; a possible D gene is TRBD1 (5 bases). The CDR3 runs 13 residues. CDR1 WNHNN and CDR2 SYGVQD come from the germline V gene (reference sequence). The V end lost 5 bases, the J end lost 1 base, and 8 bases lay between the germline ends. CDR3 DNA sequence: TGCGCCAGCAGTCGCGGGGGGAACACTGAAGCTTTCTTT. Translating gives CASSRGGNTEAFF.

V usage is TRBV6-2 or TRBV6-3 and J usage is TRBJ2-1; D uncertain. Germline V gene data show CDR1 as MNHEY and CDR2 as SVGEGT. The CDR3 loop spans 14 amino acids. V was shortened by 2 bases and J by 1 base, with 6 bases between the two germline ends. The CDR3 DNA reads TGTGCCAGCAGTTACGGCAGGTCCTACAATGAGCAGTTCTTC. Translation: CASSYGRSYNEQFF.

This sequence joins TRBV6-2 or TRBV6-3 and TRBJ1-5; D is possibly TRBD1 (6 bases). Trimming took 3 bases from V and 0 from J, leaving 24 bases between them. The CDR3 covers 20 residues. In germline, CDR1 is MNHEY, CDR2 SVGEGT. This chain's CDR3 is CASSYGIWTELRYSNQPQHF. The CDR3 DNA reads TGTGCCAGCAGTTATGGAATTTGGACAGAATTAAGATATAGCAATCAGCCCCAGCATTTT.

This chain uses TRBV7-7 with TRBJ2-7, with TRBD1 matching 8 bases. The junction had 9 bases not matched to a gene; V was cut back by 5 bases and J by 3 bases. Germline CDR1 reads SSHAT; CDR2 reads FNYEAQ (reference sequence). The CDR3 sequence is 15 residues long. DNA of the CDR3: TGTGCCAGCAGCCTCGGGACAGGTCAAAACTACGAGCAGTACTTC. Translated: CASSLGTGQNYEQYF. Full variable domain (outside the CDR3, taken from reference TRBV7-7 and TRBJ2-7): GAGVSQSPRYKVTKRGQDVTLRCDPISSHATLYWYQQALGQGPEFLTYFNYEAQPDKSGLPSDRFSAERPEGSISTLTIQRTEQRDSAMYRCASSLGTGQNYEQYFGPGTRLTVT.

The CDR3 spells CASGSRGTQYF. DNA of the CDR3: TGTGCCAGCGGCTCTAGGGGGACCCAGTACTTC. The chain joins TRBV7-2 to TRBJ2-5; tentative D call: TRBD1 (5 bases). CDR3 length: 11 amino acids. Germline V gene lookup returns CDR1 SGHTA and CDR2 FQGNSA. V gave up 8 bases and J gave up 7 bases, with 11 bases separating them.

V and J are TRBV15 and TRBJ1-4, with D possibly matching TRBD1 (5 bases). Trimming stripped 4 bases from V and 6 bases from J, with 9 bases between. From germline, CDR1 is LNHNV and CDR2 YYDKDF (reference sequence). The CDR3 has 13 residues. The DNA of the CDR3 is TGTGCCACCAGCACCAGGGTGGATGAAAAACTGTTTTTT. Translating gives CATSTRVDEKLFF.

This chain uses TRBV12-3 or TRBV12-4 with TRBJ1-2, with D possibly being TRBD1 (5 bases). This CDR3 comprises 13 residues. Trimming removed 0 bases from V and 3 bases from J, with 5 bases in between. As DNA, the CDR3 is TGTGCCAGCAGTTTAGCACAGGACTATGGCTACACCTTC. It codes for CASSLAQDYGYTF.

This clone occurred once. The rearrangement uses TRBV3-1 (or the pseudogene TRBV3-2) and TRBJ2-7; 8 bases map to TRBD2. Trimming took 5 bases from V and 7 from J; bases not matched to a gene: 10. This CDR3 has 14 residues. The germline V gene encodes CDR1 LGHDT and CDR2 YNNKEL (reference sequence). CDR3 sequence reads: CASSSTSGPREQYF. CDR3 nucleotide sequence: TGTGCCAGCAGCTCCACTAGCGGCCCTCGGGAGCAGTACTTC.

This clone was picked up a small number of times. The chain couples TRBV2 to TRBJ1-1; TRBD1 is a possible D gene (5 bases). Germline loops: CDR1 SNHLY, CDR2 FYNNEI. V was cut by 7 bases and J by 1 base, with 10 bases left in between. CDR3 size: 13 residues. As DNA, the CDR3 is TGTGCCAGCAAGGACAATTCGAACACTGAAGCTTTCTTT. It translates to CASKDNSNTEAFF.

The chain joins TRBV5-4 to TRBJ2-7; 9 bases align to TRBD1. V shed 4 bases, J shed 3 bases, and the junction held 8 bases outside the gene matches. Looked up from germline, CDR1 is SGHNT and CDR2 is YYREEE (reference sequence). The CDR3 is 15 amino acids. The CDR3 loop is CASSPGTGLLYEQYF. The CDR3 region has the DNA TGTGCCAGCAGCCCCGGGACAGGGCTTCTCTACGAGCAGTACTTC. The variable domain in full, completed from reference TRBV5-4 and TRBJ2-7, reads ETGVTQSPTHLIKTRGQQVTLRCSSQSGHNTVSWYQQALGQGPQFIFQYYREEENGRGNFPPRFSGLQFPNYSSELNVNALELDDSALYLCASSPGTGLLYEQYFGPGTRLTVT.

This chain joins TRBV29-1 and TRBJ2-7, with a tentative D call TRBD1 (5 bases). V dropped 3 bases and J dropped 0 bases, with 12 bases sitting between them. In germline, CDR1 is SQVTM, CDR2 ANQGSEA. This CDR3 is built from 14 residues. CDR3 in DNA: TGCAGCGTTGATTCGCCAGGGATCTCCTACGAGCAGTACTTC. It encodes CSVDSPGISYEQYF.

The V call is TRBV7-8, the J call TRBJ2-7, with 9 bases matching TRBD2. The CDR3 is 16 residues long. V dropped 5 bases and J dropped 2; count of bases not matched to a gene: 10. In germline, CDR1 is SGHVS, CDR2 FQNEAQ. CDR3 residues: CASSPVGAGGAYEQYF. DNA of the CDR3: TGTGCCAGCAGCCCCGTTGGGGCGGGGGGGGCCTACGAGCAGTACTTC.

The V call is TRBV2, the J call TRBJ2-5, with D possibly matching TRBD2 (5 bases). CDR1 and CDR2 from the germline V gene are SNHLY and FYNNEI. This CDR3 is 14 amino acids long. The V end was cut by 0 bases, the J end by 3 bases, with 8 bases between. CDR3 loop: CASSEADFEETQYF. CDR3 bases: TGTGCCAGCAGTGAAGCGGACTTTGAAGAGACCCAGTACTTC.